This record concerns one T cell receptor beta chain sequence. This sample is part of a study of blood T cell repertoires in COVID-19. Study-level background: There were acute and convalescent COVID-19 samples, and they came from the United States, Italy and Spain. T cells, B-cell-depleted T cells, or PBMCs supplied cDNA or gDNA.

V was clipped by 3 bases and J by 2 bases; unmatched bases: 19. Germline CDR1 and CDR2: LNHDA and SQIVND (reference sequence). This CDR3 has 20 amino acids. In the authors' methods: It was from reference gene primer amplification that nucleated cell counts were estimated. Sequenced by immunoSEQ multiplex PCR; TCRdb stores in-frame clones only, minus some. V, J and clone size are taken as reported in that table, and D and trimming were inferred from the DNA itself. The table has around 170,000 clones, around 84% seen once. This chain uses TRBV19 with TRBJ1-5; TRBD1 agrees at 7 bases. Sequenced: peripheral blood. This TCR came from a man aged 30-40 years with active or convalescent COVID-19. The chain's CDR3 is CASSISTGSLLSGGNQPQHF. The CDR3 DNA is TGTGCCAGTAGTATCTCGACAGGGTCTCTGCTCTCTGGCGGCAATCAGCCCCAGCATTTT.